The 25 T cell receptor beta chains below come from one sample, sequenced in a study of blood T cell repertoires in COVID-19. TCRdb's table, derived via immunoSEQ multiplex PCR, lists solely in-frame clones and lacks some. The repertoire holds about 140,000 clones, with approximately 81% as singletons. The sequenced material came from PBMCs or T cells enriched from blood (not recorded which). The receptors shown here come from a man aged 40-49 years with acute COVID-19.

The chain employs TRBV6-2 or TRBV6-3 and TRBJ1-2; D is possibly TRBD1 (5 bases). V was clipped by 0 bases and J by 0 bases, with 14 bases between them. The germline gives CDR1 MNHEY, CDR2 SVGEGT. The CDR3 spans 17 residues. The CDR3 DNA follows: TGTGCCAGCAGTTACTCCCGAGGACACGAAGCTAACTATGGCTACACCTTC. Its translation is CASSYSRGHEANYGYTF.

The rearrangement links TRBV6-5 to TRBJ1-5; TRBD1 matches at 7 bases. The CDR3 length is 14 residues. Per the germline V gene, CDR1 is MNHEY and CDR2 is SVGAGI. The junction had 5 bases not matched to a gene; V was cut back by 6 bases and J by 3 bases. CDR3 amino acids: CASSRDSINQPQHF. DNA for the CDR3: TGTGCCAGCAGCAGGGACAGCATCAATCAGCCCCAGCATTTT.

The rearrangement links TRBV7-6 to TRBJ2-2, with a possible D match to TRBD1 (5 bases). The germline gives CDR1 SGHVS, CDR2 FNYEAQ. The CDR3 covers 16 residues. The V gene lost 0 bases and the J gene lost 1 base, with 9 bases spanning the gap. Written as DNA, the CDR3 is TGTGCCAGCAGCTTAGCGCAGGGAAGGAACACCGGGGAGCTGTTTTTT. This gives the protein CASSLAQGRNTGELFF. Based on the CDR3 plus reference TRBV7-6 and TRBJ2-2, the full variable domain is GAGVSQSPRYKVTKRGQDVALRCDPISGHVSLYWYRQALGQGPEFLTYFNYEAQQDKSGLPNDRFSAERPEGSISTLTIQRTEQRDSAMYRCASSLAQGRNTGELFFGEGSRLTVL.

The CDR3 sequence: CASSLEANTEAFF. CDR3 in DNA: TGCGCCAGCAGCTTGGAAGCGAACACTGAAGCTTTCTTT. The genes are TRBV5-1 and TRBJ1-1; no clear D. Germline V gene sequence: CDR1 SGHRS, CDR2 YFSETQ. The CDR3 runs to 13 residues. Trimming stripped 0 bases from V and 1 base from J, with 4 bases between.

V usage is TRBV10-1 and J usage is TRBJ2-1; weak D call: TRBD2 (6 bases). V was clipped by 1 base and J by 6 bases, with 10 bases between them. This CDR3 has 14 amino acids. The germline CDR1 and CDR2 sequences are WNHNN and SYGVQD (reference sequence). CDR3 residues: CASSEFVAANEQFF. In DNA form, the CDR3 reads TGCGCCAGCAGTGAGTTTGTAGCGGCCAATGAGCAGTTCTTC.

The V and J genes are TRBV28 and TRBJ1-1; weak D call: TRBD1 (5 bases). The CDR3 consists of 14 residues. V was trimmed by 8 bases and J by 4 bases, leaving 17 bases between them. Germline values: CDR1 MDHEN, CDR2 SYDVKM. The chain's CDR3 is CASPLAGTLTEAFF. For the CDR3, the DNA is TGTGCCAGCCCCCTGGCGGGGACCCTCACTGAAGCTTTCTTT.

CDR3 sequence reads: CASSTVGTGGATEAFF. The CDR3, as DNA: TGTGCCAGTAGTACCGTCGGGACAGGCGGTGCCACTGAAGCTTTCTTT. The genes are TRBV19 and TRBJ1-1; TRBD1 agrees at 8 bases. V was pared by 4 bases and J by 4 bases, with 11 bases of the junction left unmatched. This CDR3 is 16 amino acids long. Germline V gene lookup returns CDR1 LNHDA and CDR2 SQIVND (reference sequence).

The chain carries TRBV2 and TRBJ2-5; 8 nucleotides agree with TRBD1. From germline, CDR1 is SNHLY and CDR2 FYNNEI. Trimming took 5 bases from V and 3 from J; bases not matched to a gene: 8. The CDR3 consists of 15 residues. The CDR3 loop reads CASSTDRGMEETQYF. CDR3 DNA sequence: TGTGCCAGCAGTACAGACAGGGGAATGGAAGAGACCCAGTACTTC.

This clone was detected only once. This rearrangement joins TRBV5-1 to TRBJ1-1; 8 bases are a match to TRBD1. Germline V CDR1 and CDR2: SGHRS, YFSETQ. There are 15 residues in the CDR3. V shed 4 bases and J 4 bases; nucleotides not matched to a gene: 9. The CDR3 reads CASSTPTGDATEAFF. The CDR3 DNA sequence: TGCGCCAGCAGCACCCCGACAGGGGATGCCACTGAAGCTTTCTTT. The full variable domain, rest sourced from reference TRBV5-1 and TRBJ1-1, is KAGVTQTPRYLIKTRGQQVTLSCSPISGHRSVSWYQQTPGQGLQFLFEYFSETQRNKGNFPGRFSGRQFSNSRSEMNVSTLELGDSALYLCASSTPTGDATEAFFGQGTRLTVV.

This clone appeared a few times. J is TRBJ1-1 and V is TRBV5-1; D gene uncertain. V dropped 6 bases and J dropped 1 base, with 13 bases sitting between them. Germline V lookup: CDR1 SGHRS, CDR2 YFSETQ. The CDR3 has 14 residues. CDR3 in amino acids: CASIPSVGNTEAFF. DNA of the CDR3: TGCGCCAGCATCCCCTCGGTTGGGAACACTGAAGCTTTCTTT.

The chain joins TRBV7-9 to TRBJ2-7; D perhaps matches TRBD1 (6 bases). Germline loops: CDR1 SEHNR, CDR2 FQNEAQ (reference sequence). CDR3 size: 15 residues. V shed 5 bases and J shed 1 base, with 15 bases lying between them. CDR3 nucleotides: TGTGCCAGCAGCCGTACAGGGATGGGGTCCTACGAGCAGTACTTC. Translated, it gives CASSRTGMGSYEQYF.

The chain carries TRBV5-5 and TRBJ2-3; 7 bases agree with TRBD2. J lost 0 bases, V lost 3 bases, and 1 base had no gene match. The germline CDR1 and CDR2 sequences are SGHKS and YYEKEE (reference sequence). CDR3 length: 14 amino acids. The CDR3 here is CASSSGLSTDTQYF. The CDR3 nucleotides read TGTGCCAGCAGCTCGGGACTAAGCACAGATACGCAGTATTTT.

The rearrangement joins TRBV24-1 to TRBJ1-2; D remains unclear. The CDR3 loop spans 15 amino acids. V was clipped by 4 bases and J by 8 bases, with 19 bases between them. Germline V gene data show CDR1 as KGHDR and CDR2 as SFDVKD. The CDR3 region is CATSEQSGSQAGYTF. The DNA for the CDR3 is TGTGCCACCAGTGAGCAGTCCGGGTCTCAAGCGGGCTACACCTTC.

This chain joins TRBV11-2 and TRBJ2-2; 7 bases fit TRBD2. J gave up 6 bases and V 5 bases, and 9 bases lay outside the gene matches. CDR1 and CDR2 from the germline V gene are SGHAT and FQNNGV. This CDR3 contains 15 residues. The CDR3 nucleotides are TGTGCCAGCAGCGCAGGACTAGGAGACGCCGGGGAGCTGTTTTTT. Translation gives CASSAGLGDAGELFF.

The J gene is TRBJ1-3, the V gene TRBV6-5, with D uncertain. CDR1 is MNHEY, CDR2 SVGAGI, per germline. The CDR3 is 15 amino acids. Trimming removed 4 bases at V and 0 bases at J, with 10 bases between. The CDR3 loop reads CASSFAQSSGNTIYF. The CDR3 nucleotides are TGTGCCAGCAGTTTTGCACAGAGCTCTGGAAACACCATATATTTT.

The genes are TRBV7-2 and TRBJ1-1; 8 bases fit TRBD1. V lost 5 bases, J lost 0 bases, and 5 bases stayed unmatched. Germline V gene lookup returns CDR1 SGHTA and CDR2 FQGNSA. The CDR3 is 15 amino acids. The chain's CDR3 is CASSGQGGVNTEAFF. The CDR3 DNA sequence: TGTGCCAGCAGCGGACAGGGCGGAGTGAACACTGAAGCTTTCTTT.

There are a few counts of this clone. The gene calls are TRBV18 and TRBJ2-3; 9 bases agree with TRBD2. The CDR3 totals 16 residues. Germline-derived CDR1 and CDR2 are KGHSH and LQKENI. J gave up 0 bases and V 3 bases, and 4 bases lay outside the gene matches. This CDR3 is CASSPLAGSSTDTQYF. Written as DNA, the CDR3 is TGTGCCAGCTCACCGCTAGCGGGGTCTAGCACAGATACGCAGTATTTT.

The chain joins TRBV7-2 to TRBJ2-7; possible D gene TRBD1, 6 bases. The CDR3 has 14 amino acids. V was pared by 2 bases and J by 7 bases, with 15 bases between. CDR1 is SGHTA and CDR2 is FQGNSA in the germline V gene. DNA of the CDR3: TGTGCCAGCAGCTTAAGGCCCCGACAGGCAGAGCAGTACTTC. It encodes CASSLRPRQAEQYF.

The chain employs TRBV7-9 and TRBJ2-2, with 9 nucleotides matching TRBD1. Per germline, CDR1 SEHNR and CDR2 FQNEAQ (reference sequence). There are 15 residues in the CDR3. The V segment lost 6 bases and the J segment 4 bases; nucleotides outside the gene matches: 6. The CDR3 DNA sequence: TGTGCCAGCAGGCCCGACAGGGGGACCACCGGGGAGCTGTTTTTT. Translation: CASRPDRGTTGELFF. The whole variable domain, remainder taken from reference TRBV7-9 and TRBJ2-2, is DTGVSQNPRHKITKRGQNVTFRCDPISEHNRLYWYRQTLGQGPEFLTYFQNEAQLEKSRLLSDRFSAERPKGSFSTLEIQRTEQGDSAMYLCASRPDRGTTGELFFGEGSRLTVL.

This clone has ten or more counts. V gene TRBV2 combines with J gene TRBJ2-1; no definite D call. Trimming stripped 2 bases from V and 5 bases from J, with 7 bases between. The germline V gene encodes CDR1 SNHLY and CDR2 FYNNEI. This CDR3 has 13 amino acids. CDR3 loop: CASSEPFDNEQFF. CDR3 nucleotide sequence: TGTGCCAGCAGTGAACCTTTTGACAATGAGCAGTTCTTC. Full variable domain (rest looked up from reference TRBV2 and TRBJ2-1): EPEVTQTPSHQVTQMGQEVILRCVPISNHLYFYWYRQILGQKVEFLVSFYNNEISEKSEIFDDQFSVERPDGSNFTLKIRSTKLEDSAMYFCASSEPFDNEQFFGPGTRLTVL.

The chain joins TRBV28 to TRBJ1-1; the match to TRBD1 covers 8 bases. Unmatched junction bases numbered 7, after V lost 6 bases and J lost 1 base. There are 15 residues in the CDR3. Germline V gene sequence: CDR1 MDHEN, CDR2 SYDVKM. CDR3 region: CASRSQDRENTEAFF. CDR3 bases: TGTGCCAGCAGATCCCAGGACAGGGAGAACACTGAAGCTTTCTTT.

The V and J genes are TRBV10-3 and TRBJ2-2, with 14 nucleotides matching TRBD2. Losses at the gene ends were 7 bases for V and 6 bases for J; bases not matched to a gene: 10. Germline CDR1 and CDR2: ENHRY and SYGVKD. The CDR3 is 17 amino acids. The CDR3 DNA is TGTGCCATCAACAAGGGACTAGCGGGAGAGAAGGCCGGGGAGCTGTTTTTT. This sequence encodes CAINKGLAGEKAGELFF.

The chain links TRBV4-3 to TRBJ1-4, with 10 bases that match TRBD1. The V segment lost 4 bases and the J segment 7 bases; nucleotides outside the gene matches: 6. CDR3 size: 15 residues. Germline lookup yields CDR1 LGHNA and CDR2 YSLEER. The CDR3 DNA is TGCGCCAGCAGCCCCTCCGGGACAGGGGCTGAAAAACTGTTTTTT. It translates to CASSPSGTGAEKLFF.

The chain carries TRBV6-7 and TRBJ1-3; a weak D match, TRBD1 (6 bases). TRBV6-7 is identified as an open reading frame with a role that is uncertain. The V and J ends lost 9 bases and 0 bases respectively, with 12 bases between them. This CDR3 is built from 14 residues. The DNA of the CDR3 is TGTGCCAGGACCCCAGGGGACTCTGGAAACACCATATATTTT. This codes for CARTPGDSGNTIYF.

This chain uses TRBV12-3 or TRBV12-4 with TRBJ2-3; D unresolved. Trimming stripped 3 bases from V and 4 bases from J, with 5 bases between. The CDR3 sequence is 12 residues long. The CDR3 sequence: CASSFGPDTQYF. In DNA form, the CDR3 reads TGTGCCAGCAGTTTTGGGCCAGATACGCAGTATTTT.